A selection of T cell receptor beta chains follows, all from one sample in a study of cytomegalovirus exposure and HLA in healthy donors. The method was immunoSEQ multiplex PCR; TCRdb's version includes in-frame clones alone and lacks a portion of them. The table includes 110,000 to 150,000 clones, roughly 80% detected once. The sample was PBMCs. The receptors derive from a woman between 40 and 55 years old in good health and CMV-seropositive. Both conserved end residues are part of each CDR3. Each record gives: clone size, D gene, V gene, J gene, CDR3 protein, CDR3 DNA. A D gene is named only where the DNA matches it firmly. Clone size is stated in some rows and not others, as once, few, many or a class when expanded.

.	.	TRBV2	TRBJ1-3	CASSGQLSGNTIYF	TGTGCCAGCAGCGGACAGCTCTCTGGAAACACCATATATTTT
.	TRBD1	TRBV19	TRBJ2-3	CASQDRGETTQYF	TGTGCCAGTCAAGACAGGGGGGAGACGACGCAGTATTTT
few	TRBD1	TRBV28	TRBJ2-3	CASSTLGVGTATDTQYF	TGTGCCAGCAGCACTCTAGGGGTCGGGACAGCCACAGATACGCAGTATTTT
.	.	TRBV28	TRBJ1-2	CASSFTDNYGYTF	TGTGCCAGCAGTTTTACAGATAACTATGGCTACACCTTC
.	TRBD1	TRBV30	TRBJ2-1	CAWSALGGDNYNEQFF	TGTGCCTGGAGTGCGTTAGGGGGCGACAACTACAATGAGCAGTTCTTC
.	.	TRBV12-1	TRBJ2-7	CASSSNTTGESDEQYF	TGTGCCAGCAGCTCCAACACTACAGGGGAATCTGACGAGCAGTACTTC
.	.	TRBV28	TRBJ1-4	CASRESTNEKLFF	TGTGCCAGCAGGGAGTCGACTAATGAAAAACTGTTTTTT
.	TRBD1	TRBV18	TRBJ1-6	CASSLQGATNSPLHF	TGTGCCAGCTCATTACAGGGGGCGACTAATTCACCCCTCCACTTT
once	.	TRBV6-1	TRBJ2-5	CASSRTEETQYF	TGTGCCAGCAGTAGGACAGAAGAGACCCAGTACTTC
.	TRBD1	TRBV2	TRBJ1-4	CASTERGTALGKLFF	TGTGCCAGCACCGAGAGAGGGACAGCTCTCGGAAAACTGTTTTTT
.	.	TRBV18	TRBJ2-7	CASSRGYYEQYF	TGTGCCAGCTCACGCGGATACTACGAGCAGTACTTC
few	.	TRBV19	TRBJ1-1	CASSGSAEAFF	TGTGCCAGTAGTGGTTCAGCTGAAGCTTTCTTT
once	TRBD2	TRBV27	TRBJ2-1	CASSFLGVSGGFYNEQFF	TGTGCCAGCAGTTTTTTGGGGGTTAGCGGGGGTTTTTACAATGAGCAGTTCTTC
.	TRBD1	TRBV14	TRBJ1-6	CASSQDLGQGERGIHF	TGTGCCAGCAGCCAAGATCTCGGACAGGGGGAACGTGGAATCCACTTT
.	.	TRBV13	TRBJ2-7	CASTITGSPSYEQYF	TGTGCCAGCACCATCACCGGGAGCCCCTCCTACGAGCAGTACTTC
.	TRBD1	TRBV30	TRBJ1-3	CAWSQGGSGNTIYF	TGTGCCTGGAGTCAGGGGGGCTCTGGAAACACCATATATTTT
.	.	TRBV19	TRBJ2-5	CASRTYTGNQETQYF	TGTGCCAGTAGGACCTATACCGGGAACCAAGAGACCCAGTACTTC
.	TRBD1	TRBV6-5	TRBJ1-4	CASSSPGQGGEKLFF	TGTGCCAGCAGTTCGCCGGGACAGGGAGGTGAAAAACTGTTTTTT
once	TRBD1	TRBV6-6	TRBJ2-3	CASSTGQGGTDTQYF	TGTGCCAGCAGTACCGGACAGGGTGGAACAGATACGCAGTATTTT
.	.	TRBV27	TRBJ2-7	CASSLRIRGSYEQYF	TGTGCCAGCAGTCTTCGGATCAGGGGATCCTACGAGCAGTACTTC
.	.	TRBV5-1	TRBJ1-6	CASSLDGIGSPLHF	TGCGCCAGCAGCTTGGACGGGATCGGTTCACCCCTCCACTTT
few	.	TRBV19	TRBJ1-5	CASSIGYSNQPQHF	TGTGCCAGTAGTATCGGTTATAGCAATCAGCCCCAGCATTTT
few	TRBD1	TRBV6-1	TRBJ2-7	CASSAGTDAYEQYF	TGTGCCAGCAGTGCCGGGACAGATGCCTACGAGCAGTACTTC
.	.	TRBV6-5	TRBJ2-7	CASSFGGGYEQYF	TGTGCCAGCAGTTTTGGGGGCGGCTACGAGCAGTACTTC
.	.	TRBV12-5	TRBJ2-3	CASGGGPTDTQYF	TGTGCTAGTGGTGGGGGCCCCACAGATACGCAGTATTTT
.	TRBD1	TRBV27	TRBJ1-4	CASSLLGTGDEKLFF	TGTGCCAGCAGTCTGTTAGGGACAGGGGATGAAAAACTGTTTTTT
.	.	TRBV5-6	TRBJ2-3	CASSFRGTQYF	TGTGCCAGCAGCTTTCGGGGGACGCAGTATTTT
.	TRBD2	TRBV5-1	TRBJ2-5	CASSLAPSGRGETQYF	TGCGCCAGCAGCTTGGCCCCTAGCGGGAGGGGAGAGACCCAGTACTTC
few	TRBD1	TRBV6-6	TRBJ1-1	CATSRRGLELNTEAFF	TGTGCAACTTCCCGGAGGGGGCTTGAATTGAACACTGAAGCTTTCTTT
.	TRBD2	TRBV19	TRBJ2-7	CASSTTGLAGGEQYF	TGTGCCAGTAGTACGACCGGCCTCGCGGGGGGCGAGCAGTACTTC
.	.	TRBV5-4	TRBJ2-1	CASSLDGSSYNEQFF	TGTGCCAGCAGCTTGGATGGTAGCTCCTACAATGAGCAGTTCTTC
.	.	TRBV4-2	TRBJ2-3	CASSQGLVDTQYF	TGTGCCAGCAGCCAAGGCTTAGTAGATACGCAGTATTTT
few	TRBD1	TRBV5-1	TRBJ1-6	CASSPGGASSPLHF	TGCGCCAGCAGCCCAGGGGGCGCAAGTTCACCCCTCCACTTT
once	.	TRBV5-1	TRBJ2-7	CASRPQYGEYEQYF	TGCGCCAGCAGACCCCAATATGGGGAGTACGAGCAGTACTTC
.	TRBD1	TRBV27	TRBJ2-7	CASRGQSPYEQYF	TGTGCCAGCAGGGGACAGAGCCCCTACGAGCAGTACTTC
.	.	TRBV25-1	TRBJ2-3	CASRREGGTDTQYF	TGTGCCAGCCGGAGAGAGGGAGGAACAGATACGCAGTATTTT
.	TRBD2	TRBV19	TRBJ2-7	CASSPPGGVYEQYF	TGTGCCAGTAGTCCCCCGGGGGGGGTCTACGAGCAGTACTTC
once	.	TRBV9	TRBJ1-6	CASSPEGGARYNSPLHF	TGTGCCAGCAGCCCTGAGGGGGGGGCGCGCTATAATTCACCCCTCCACTTT
.	TRBD2	TRBV6-4	TRBJ2-1	CASSELAGGTNEQFF	TGTGCCAGCAGTGAGCTAGCGGGAGGGACCAATGAGCAGTTCTTC
once	.	TRBV7-9	TRBJ1-5	CASSLRDSNQPQHF	TGTGCCAGCAGCTTGAGGGATAGCAATCAGCCCCAGCATTTT
.	TRBD2	TRBV2	TRBJ2-2	CASRLAGSTGELFF	TGTGCCAGCAGACTAGCGGGATCCACCGGGGAGCTGTTTTTT
few	.	TRBV28	TRBJ2-1	CASSPPRGPAYNEQFF	TGTGCCAGCAGTCCCCCCCGCGGGCCGGCCTACAATGAGCAGTTCTTC
once	.	TRBV7-8	TRBJ2-7	CASSPEAAGLGEQYF	TGTGCCAGCAGCCCAGAAGCAGCCGGGTTGGGCGAGCAGTACTTC
.	.	TRBV7-3	TRBJ1-1	CASSQRGGRNSEAFF	TGTGCCAGCAGTCAACGGGGGGGACGGAACTCTGAAGCTTTCTTT
.	.	TRBV9	TRBJ1-5	CASSVDRTKSNQPQHF	TGTGCCAGCAGCGTAGATCGTACTAAAAGCAATCAGCCCCAGCATTTT
.	TRBD2	TRBV19	TRBJ2-2	CASSSPGLAGGNGGELFF	TGTGCCAGTAGTTCCCCGGGACTAGCGGGAGGTAATGGCGGGGAGCTGTTTTTT
.	.	TRBV10-1	TRBJ2-7	CASSESTDSYEQYF	TGCGCCAGCAGTGAGTCGACAGATTCCTACGAGCAGTACTTC
.	TRBD2	TRBV30	TRBJ2-2	CASDPGLASTGELFF	TGTGCCTCCGACCCCGGACTAGCCTCCACCGGGGAGCTGTTTTTT
.	TRBD1	TRBV14	TRBJ1-2	CASSQLGQVCYGYTF	TGTGCCAGCAGCCAACTGGGACAGGTATGCTATGGCTACACCTTC
.	TRBD2	TRBV2	TRBJ2-3	CASSESGGRATDTQYF	TGTGCCAGCAGTGAGTCTGGCGGGAGGGCCACAGATACGCAGTATTTT
.	.	TRBV27	TRBJ2-1	CASSPSGGWRDEQFF	TGTGCCAGCAGTCCTTCTGGCGGGTGGAGAGATGAGCAGTTCTTC
.	TRBD1	TRBV19	TRBJ1-2	CASSMGDRSGYTF	TGTGCCAGTAGTATGGGGGACAGAAGTGGCTACACCTTC
once	.	TRBV28	TRBJ1-1	CASSPIHNTEAFF	TGTGCCAGCAGTCCAATACACAACACTGAAGCTTTCTTT